This entry concerns a single T cell receptor (beta chain). This receptor's antigen is unknown. No qualities accompany the bases; no much larger clone lies one base away. Library construction relied on the immunoSEQ multiplex PCR assay. For the multiplex PCR, a mixture combining 60 forward primers for TCR Vbeta segments and 13 reverse primers for TCR Jbeta segments was used. A multiplex PCR assay on genomic DNA amplified the CDR3 region of rearranged TCR beta genes. The amplified TCR beta libraries were sequenced on the Illumina HiSeq System as 87-base-pair reads. In the original analysis: A later analysis tallied 80 million to 95 million unique TCR beta chains across the 550 to 850 repertoires, and about 12 million of those chains were shared by two or more donors. Raw reads were error-corrected and collapsed into unique sequences by a nearest-neighbor algorithm in which closely related sequences were merged to remove PCR and sequencing errors. CDR3 sequences were aligned to IMGT reference sequences to assign V, D and J gene segments. For a sequence to be retained, a match of at least six nucleotides was required to both a V gene segment and a J gene segment. Rearrangements were classified as productive when the CDR3 lacked stop codons and remained in frame with V and J, and all other rearrangements were classified as non-productive. Following IMGT convention, CDR3 was defined as the stretch from the second conserved V-encoded cysteine to the conserved J-encoded phenylalanine. The earlier analysis of more than 450 of the donors excluded sequences that lacked an unambiguous match to a single V gene segment. An earlier analysis of roughly 590 of the donors called V segments functional above 56.7% productive rearrangements and segregating when the between-donor standard deviation exceeded 5%. A statistical classification framework was developed to diagnose cytomegalovirus status using the catalog of TCR beta chain sequences. In a later analysis, V and J genes were assigned by comparing TCR nucleotide sequences against IMGT/GENE-DB human TR gene sequences. A later analysis assigned CDR3 sequences and most-parsimonious VDJ recombination scenarios with the TCRdist pipeline. In a later analysis, each TCR beta chain was defined by its CDR3 amino acid sequence together with its V-gene family, and reads without a unique V-gene family were excluded. In a later analysis, several hundred highly shared, low-generation-probability nucleotide sequences were removed to address suspected cross-contamination and a sequencing artifact. For each public chain, a later analysis derived a clonal expansion index from normalized ranks of inferred template counts within each repertoire. Generation probabilities in a later analysis came from a VDJ recombination model fitted to out-of-frame rearrangements, and those results were checked against IGoR. Hypergeometric tests were used in a later analysis to score TCR-TCR, TCR-HLA and TCR-CMV co-occurrence, with a repertoire-size bias correction applied to the TCR pairs. A later analysis estimated false discovery rates by permuting HLA or CMV assignments 20 times. In a later analysis, co-occurring TCRs were grouped with DBSCAN, and TCRdist sequence similarity was added when clustering was performed within HLA-allele-positive subsets. Repertoires with fewer than 30,000 or more than 120,000 public chains, plus five repertoires with anomalous nucleotide sharing, were excluded from co-occurrence clustering. The immuneACCESS repertoire file appears here via TCRdb, limited to in-frame rearrangements. These files lack a portion of the clones; in checked studies, under half of the deficit traces to unresolved V genes, and the cause of the others is not known. V and J calls and clone size are given by that table; D and trimming were obtained from the DNA. This sample has around 110,000 clones in its table, and roughly 74% of those were observed once. The top ten clonotypes cover roughly 0.87% of the sample.

The sample originates from a study of cytomegalovirus exposure and HLA in healthy donors (dated by TCRdb to the late 2010s). About the full investigation: An earlier analysis of some 500 of the donors reported more than 250 Gb of sequence data and around 120 million unique TCR beta sequences from 150 million to 200 million T cells. Around 320 gigabases of sequencing data and around 87 million unique TCR sequences were included in an early release covering roughly 600 HLA-typed donors. Every repertoire in the discovery cohort had been generated on one and the same sequencing platform. A later genetic analysis took genome-wide SNP genotypes for about three fifths of the roughly 700 donors and used that subset as a discovery cohort. Using immunosequencing, the study profiled T cell repertoires from around 680 subjects and related those repertoires to cytomegalovirus serostatus. Among the roughly 390 genotyped donors, around 81% belonged to the genetic ancestry cluster associated with self-reported Caucasian donors. Alongside the repertoire data, information on donor age, sex, ethnicity and CMV serostatus was compiled. In an earlier analysis of 550 to 700 of the donors, high-throughput TCR beta sequencing was used to judge whether each TCR beta V gene segment behaved as functional or pseudogenic. Both class I and class II loci were covered by HLA typing, at four-digit resolution. Four or five DR-DQ haplotypes were treated as single units for association and clustering because of strong linkage in the cohort. In a later analysis, previously published TCR beta repertoires from 500 to 750 donors were re-analyzed and high-resolution HLA genotyping was added so that TCR occurrence patterns could be studied. Along with the roughly 610-subject first cohort, a separate validation cohort of more than 90 different subjects was used. The study aimed to test whether signatures of past pathogen exposure could be identified by cataloging public T cell receptors. Typing coverage varied by locus: roughly 620-640 donors for A, B, C, DRB1 and DQB1; roughly 520 for DQA1; 606 for DPA1; approximately 490 for DPB1. Rather than drawing on any new phenotypic data, the later analysis identified candidate immune exposures from TCR beta sequences and the way those sequences occurred across donors. Across approximately 400 genotyped donors of the cohort, an average of roughly 200,000 unique TCR beta nucleotide sequences per donor were sequenced, and 15% to 20% of those sequences were non-productive. To predict cytomegalovirus infection status, the study brought together high-throughput TCR immunosequencing, statistical association of individual TCRs with disease status, and machine learning. The investigation overall reported the following: A cluster of highly shared sequence variants was judged likely to represent a technical artifact of the sequencing pipeline. According to a later analysis, TCR association rates differed among HLA loci, with DRB1 alleles showing the most associated TCRs and HLA-C alleles showing the fewest. The study gave a list of 150 to 200 TCR beta chains associated with cytomegalovirus. The authors suggested that the approach could potentially be extended to other disease states and immunological phenotypes. In vitro tests confirmed that three of the cytomegalovirus-associated TCR beta chains recognize cytomegalovirus antigens. According to a later analysis, most CMV-associated TCR beta chains appeared to be HLA-restricted, and the HLA associations seemed to be driven largely by CMV exposure. A later analysis reported that several top co-occurrence clusters appeared linked to parvovirus B19, influenza, CMV and Epstein-Barr virus. The presence/absence analyses assumed that sequencing depth was roughly uniform across donors, and that assumption may not be true. Most TCR sequences were observed very rarely across donors, whereas some public TCRs were present in many individuals. A later analysis found that HLA-associated TCR beta chains were more clonally expanded and had lower generation probabilities than equally common non-associated chains. According to a later genetic analysis, donors in an Asian-associated ancestry cluster had fewer N-insertions in productive TCRs than the roughly 700-donor mean. A further reported finding was that TCR beta sequences accurately predicted the HLA-A and HLA-B alleles for most subjects in the first cohort. A later analysis associated 16,951 TCR beta sequences with specific HLA alleles at a false discovery rate of 0.05. Cytomegalovirus status was reported to be diagnosed by the classifier with high specificity and sensitivity in both the original and validation cohorts. When HLA alleles, especially DR and DQ, strongly co-occurred, attributing TCR associations to individual alleles was difficult. Immune exposure information for the cohort was limited to CMV serostatus. Correlated functional status among segregating V segments might be attributable to linkage disequilibrium, but an unknown experimental factor could not be ruled out. Because counts were too low, roughly 16 rarely observed V segments, including chromosome 9 orphons, were left out of the earlier analysis of some 600 of the donors. Only TCR beta chains were sequenced in this cohort, and the absence of alpha or paired-chain data limited detectable features. V-gene and J-gene trimming of TCR beta chains was associated with a missense DCLRE1C variant in a later genetic analysis, and the association was replicated in an independent cohort. Because HLA typing was missing for some donors at each locus, association tests included only the typed subset. Some IMGT-functional V segments, including TRBV6-2 and TRBV6-3, could not be distinguished by the 87-base-pair reads and were therefore excluded. In an earlier analysis of several hundred of the donors, most TCR beta V segments were observed in productive rearrangements about 87% or about 30% of the time, broadly matching IMGT annotations.

From the germline V gene, CDR1 is SGHAT and CDR2 is FQNNGV. From cysteine to phenylalanine, the CDR3 is 16 amino acids long. Only CDR3 DNA remains: 48 bases, in frame from the first base. V lost 6 bases and J lost 6 bases, and the count of bases not matched to a germline gene is 10. In total, just over 650 healthy bone marrow donors made up the cohort. At the time of sampling, all cohort members were nominally healthy, though unrecorded immune exposures were likely present. The donor tested CMV seronegative and was one of the 352 seronegative cohort members. Every donor gave a peripheral blood sample, and the peripheral blood mononuclear cells from that sample were used for TCR beta sequencing. The Qiagen DNeasy Blood Extraction Kit was used to extract genomic DNA from the blood cell samples.

The sequence joins TRBV11-2 to TRBJ2-2; 10 central bases correspond to TRBD2. The TCR originated in a woman aged 25 to 39 in good health and CMV-seronegative. Material: PBMCs. The DNA sequence is as follows: TGTGCCAGCAGGGAGGCTAGCGGGAGTAAGGCCGGGGAGCTGTTTTTT. This sequence encodes CASREASGSKAGELFF.